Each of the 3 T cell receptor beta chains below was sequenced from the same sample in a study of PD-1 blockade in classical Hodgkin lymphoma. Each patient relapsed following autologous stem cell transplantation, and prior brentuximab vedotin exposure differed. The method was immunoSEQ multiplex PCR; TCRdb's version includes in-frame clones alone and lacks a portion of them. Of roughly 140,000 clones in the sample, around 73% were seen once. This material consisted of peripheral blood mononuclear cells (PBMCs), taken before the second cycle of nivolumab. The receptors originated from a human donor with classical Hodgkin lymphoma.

In DNA, the CDR3 is TGTGCCAGCAGTTTAATGCGCTATGAGCAGTTCTTC. It codes for CASSLMRYEQFF. The chain employs TRBV28 and TRBJ2-1; D is unclear. The germline CDR1 and CDR2 sequences are MDHEN and SYDVKM. The V gene lost 2 bases and the J gene lost 8 bases, with 7 bases spanning the gap. The CDR3 is 12 residues long. Based on the CDR3 plus reference TRBV28 and TRBJ2-1, the full variable domain is DVKVTQSSRYLVKRTGEKVFLECVQDMDHENMFWYRQDPGLGLRLIYFSYDVKMKEKGDIPEGYSVSREKKERFSLILESASTNQTSMYLCASSLMRYEQFFGPGTRLTVL.

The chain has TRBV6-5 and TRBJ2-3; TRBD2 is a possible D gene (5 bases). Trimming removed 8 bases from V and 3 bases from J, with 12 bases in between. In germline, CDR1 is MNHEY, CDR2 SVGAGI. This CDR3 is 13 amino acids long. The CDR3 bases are TGTGCCAGCCGCGTGAGAGGGACAGATACGCAGTATTTT. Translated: CASRVRGTDTQYF.

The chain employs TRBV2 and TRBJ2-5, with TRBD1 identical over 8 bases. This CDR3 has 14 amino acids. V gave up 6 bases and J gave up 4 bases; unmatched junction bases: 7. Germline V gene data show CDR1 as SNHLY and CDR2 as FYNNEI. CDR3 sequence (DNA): TGTGCCAGCAGCGACGGACAGGGAATAGAGACCCAGTACTTC. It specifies CASSDGQGIETQYF.